Following are 17 T cell receptor beta chains from one sample sequenced in a study of metastatic and nonmetastatic thyroid tumors. TCRdb re-called clones via MiXCR from the PCR reads. The repertoire includes tens of thousands of clones, over 15% of them detected once, and around 11% sits in the top ten. Not a single patient had been given any form of treatment at any point before undergoing thyroid surgery. Sequenced input: blood. These receptors all come from a male donor with papillary thyroid cancer or a benign thyroid nodule (not recorded which). Some clones in this sample may be carry-over from other donors' samples.

The rearrangement links TRBV20-1 to TRBJ2-5, with D perhaps matching TRBD1 or TRBD2 (5 bases each). The CDR3 is 15 amino acids. Per the germline V gene, CDR1 is DFQATT and CDR2 is SNEGSKA (reference sequence). The CDR3 DNA is TGCATTACTAGAGATTTCAGGGTTAAGCAAGAGACCCAGTACTTC. It specifies CITRDFRVKQETQYF.

This clone was picked up many times. The CDR3 bases are TGTGCCAGCAGCCAAGCCGGGTTTGGAAACACCATATATTTT. This translates into CASSQAGFGNTIYF. V usage is TRBV14 and J usage is TRBJ1-3; D ambiguous. V lost 1 base and J 3 bases, leaving 7 bases between the germline ends. The CDR3 is 14 residues long. The germline V gene has CDR1 SGHDN and CDR2 FVKESK.

This clone was detected ten times or more. The V call is TRBV4-3, the J call TRBJ2-2; TRBD1 might be the D (6 bases). The ends were cut back, 1 base at V and 1 base at J, with 10 bases in the middle. The CDR3 covers 16 residues. In germline, CDR1 is LGHNA, CDR2 YSLEER. DNA of the CDR3: TGCGCCAGCAGCCAAGTTGTGACAGGGAACACCGGGGAGCTGTTTTTT. This gives the protein CASSQVVTGNTGELFF.

This clone was observed many times. V is TRBV6-2 or TRBV6-3 and J is TRBJ1-1; D is unresolved. Germline CDR1 and CDR2: MNHEY and SVGEGT. Trimming pared 0 bases from V and 7 bases from J, leaving 12 bases between. CDR3 length equals 14 residues. The CDR3 here is CASSYSREWVEAFF. The CDR3 DNA reads as TGTGCCAGCAGTTACTCGAGGGAGTGGGTTGAAGCTTTCTTT.

This chain uses TRBV20-1 with TRBJ2-5; 11 positions agree with TRBD2. The CDR3 length is 16 residues. Germline V gives CDR1 DFQATT, CDR2 SNEGSKA (reference sequence). With V trimmed by 1 base and J by 2 bases, 6 bases remained unmatched. This CDR3 reads CSARADSGGDQETQYF. The CDR3 nucleotides read TGCAGTGCTAGAGCGGATAGCGGGGGGGATCAAGAGACCCAGTACTTC.

Ten or more counts support this clone. The rearrangement joins TRBV7-2 to TRBJ1-2; D might be TRBD1 (5 bases). The CDR3 length is 19 residues. Between the trimmed V and J ends, which lost 5 bases and 7 bases, there was a span of 32 bases. The V gene's germline CDR1 is SGHTA and CDR2 FQGNSA. Here the CDR3 reads CASSLVASGMSLRGGGYTF. CDR3 in DNA: TGTGCCAGCAGCCTAGTAGCGTCGGGGATGAGCCTCCGTGGGGGTGGCTACACCTTC. Full variable domain (outside the CDR3, taken from reference TRBV7-2 and TRBJ1-2): GAGVSQSPSNKVTEKGKDVELRCDPISGHTALYWYRQSLGQGLEFLIYFQGNSAPDKSGLPSDRFSAERTGGSVSTLTIQRTQQEDSAVYLCASSLVASGMSLRGGGYTFGSGTRLTVV.

This clone was counted ten times or more. V and J are TRBV6-4 and TRBJ2-7; TRBD2 matches 9 bases. The CDR3 runs 16 residues. The germline CDR1 and CDR2 sequences are MRHNA and SNTAGT. The J segment lost 4 bases and the V segment lost 6 bases, leaving 13 bases of the junction unmatched. The CDR3 protein is CASSRGPSGNAYEQYF. CDR3 coding DNA: TGTGCCAGCAGCCGAGGCCCTAGCGGGAATGCTTACGAGCAGTACTTC.

This clone has a count of ten or more. The V and J genes are TRBV30 and TRBJ1-1; D remains unclear. From germline, CDR1 is GTSNPN and CDR2 SVGIG (reference sequence). The CDR3 sequence is 10 residues long. V shed 1 base and J shed 6 bases, with 3 bases lying between them. In DNA, the CDR3 is TGTGCCTGGAGTGACTCTGAAGCTTTCTTT. This gives the protein CAWSDSEAFF.

This sequence joins TRBV5-4 and TRBJ1-1; weak D call: TRBD1 (5 bases). Germline loops: CDR1 SGHNT, CDR2 YYREEE (reference sequence). The CDR3 runs to 14 residues. The CDR3 DNA is TGTGTCGCCCGCGGTGCCCGGGGGGGCACTGAAGCTTTCTTT. Its translation: CVARGARGGTEAFF.

This clone was seen many times. The rearrangement joins TRBV20-1 to TRBJ1-1; D uncertain. The CDR3 has 13 amino acids. V lost 6 bases, J lost 0 bases, and 11 bases lay in between. The V gene's germline CDR1 is DFQATT and CDR2 SNEGSKA (reference sequence). The CDR3, as DNA: TGCAGTGCCCGCGTTGGATTGAACACTGAAGCTTTCTTT. Protein product: CSARVGLNTEAFF.

This clone was seen a handful of times. This chain connects TRBV27 to TRBJ1-3; TRBD1 matches at 8 bases. Germline V lookup: CDR1 MNHEY, CDR2 SMNVEV (reference sequence). Losses at the gene ends were 2 bases for V and 4 bases for J; bases not matched to a gene: 1. The CDR3 length is 14 residues. CDR3 nucleotide sequence: TGTGCCAGCAGTTTAAGACAGGGGGGAAACACCATATATTTT. Translating it yields CASSLRQGGNTIYF.

V is TRBV7-8 and J is TRBJ2-7, with a tentative D call TRBD2 (5 bases). Germline CDR1 SGHVS, CDR2 FQNEAQ. The CDR3 consists of 16 residues. Trimming removed 1 base from V and 0 bases from J, with 13 bases in between. CDR3 sequence reads: CASSLDSGLASYEQYF. CDR3 in DNA: TGTGCCAGCAGCTTAGACTCCGGGCTAGCCTCCTACGAGCAGTACTTC.

This clone was counted ten times or more. J is TRBJ2-2 and V is TRBV28; possible D gene TRBD1, 5 bases. Trimming removed 2 bases at V and 6 bases at J, with 7 bases between. The CDR3 spans 13 residues. From germline, CDR1 is MDHEN and CDR2 SYDVKM. CDR3 loop: CASSLIGAGELFF. The CDR3 DNA reads as TGTGCCAGCAGTTTAATAGGGGCCGGGGAGCTGTTTTTT.

This clone was seen more than once but under ten times. V gene TRBV12-3 or TRBV12-4 combines with J gene TRBJ2-2, with 7 bases fitting TRBD2. Trimming at V came to 7 bases and at J to 3 bases, leaving 5 bases not matched to a gene. The CDR3 spans 14 residues. The CDR3 region is CASTRLADTGELFF. CDR3 sequence (DNA): TGTGCCAGCACCCGGCTAGCGGACACCGGGGAGCTGTTTTTT.

Only a few counts were recorded for this clone. The V call is TRBV6-1, the J call TRBJ2-5; possibly TRBD2 for D (6 bases). V lost 4 bases and J lost 7, with 16 bases in between. From germline, CDR1 is MNHNS and CDR2 SASEGT. CDR3 length: 14 amino acids. The CDR3 loop reads CASSVRGEVGTQYF. For the CDR3, the DNA is TGTGCCAGCAGTGTGCGAGGGGAGGTCGGGACCCAGTACTTC.

In its sample, this clone was seen many times. The gene calls are TRBV2 and TRBJ2-7, with 9 bases lining up with TRBD1. Germline trimming cut 11 bases from V and 3 bases from J; bases unmatched to any gene: 8. In germline, CDR1 is SNHLY, CDR2 FYNNEI. The CDR3 extends over 13 amino acids. The DNA for the CDR3 is TGTGCCGGCGGGACAGGGTTGAACTACGAGCAGTACTTC. This gives the protein CAGGTGLNYEQYF.

This clone has ten or more counts. The chain employs TRBV3-1 and TRBJ1-4; TRBD1 matches at 8 bases. J lost 4 bases, V lost 2 bases, and 6 bases had no gene match. This CDR3 has 16 amino acids. Per the germline V gene, CDR1 is LGHDT and CDR2 is YNNKEL (reference sequence). The CDR3 DNA is TGTGCCAGCAGCCAATTCTTAGGACAGGGTAATGAAAAACTGTTTTTT. As protein: CASSQFLGQGNEKLFF.